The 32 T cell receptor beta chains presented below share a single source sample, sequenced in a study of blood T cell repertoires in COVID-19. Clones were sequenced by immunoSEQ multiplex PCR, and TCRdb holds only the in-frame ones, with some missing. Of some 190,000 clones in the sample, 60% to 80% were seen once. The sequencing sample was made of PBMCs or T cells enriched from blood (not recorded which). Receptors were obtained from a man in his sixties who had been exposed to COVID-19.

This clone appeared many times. This CDR3 reads CSVEFRGPGSYGYTF. CDR3 DNA sequence: TGCAGCGTTGAGTTCAGGGGACCTGGGTCCTATGGCTACACCTTC. V and J are TRBV29-1 and TRBJ1-2; perhaps TRBD1 as D (6 bases). This CDR3 comprises 15 residues. With 3 bases removed from V and 4 bases from J, the gap between germline ends came to 18 bases. The V gene's germline CDR1 is SQVTM and CDR2 ANQGSEA.

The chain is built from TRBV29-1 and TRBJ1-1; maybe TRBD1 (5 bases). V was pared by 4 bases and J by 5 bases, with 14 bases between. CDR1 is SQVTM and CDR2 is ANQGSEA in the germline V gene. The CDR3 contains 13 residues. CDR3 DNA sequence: TGCAGCGTTGCCTCCAGGGTGAGGACTGAAGCTTTCTTT. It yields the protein CSVASRVRTEAFF. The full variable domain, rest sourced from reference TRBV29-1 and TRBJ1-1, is SAVISQKPSRDICQRGTSLTIQCQVDSQVTMMFWYRQQPGQSLTLIATANQGSEATYESGFVIDKFPISRPNLTFSTLTVSNMSPEDSSIYLCSVASRVRTEAFFGQGTRLTVV.

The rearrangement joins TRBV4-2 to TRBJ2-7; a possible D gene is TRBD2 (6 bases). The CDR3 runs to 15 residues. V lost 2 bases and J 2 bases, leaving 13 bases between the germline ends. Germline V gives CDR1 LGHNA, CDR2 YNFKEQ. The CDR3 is CASSQNVPGAYEQYF. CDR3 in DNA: TGTGCCAGCAGCCAAAACGTTCCGGGAGCCTACGAGCAGTACTTC.

In DNA, the CDR3 is TGTGCCAGCAGTACCAGGGGAGCTCCTCGCTACACCTTC. Encoded protein: CASSTRGAPRYTF. J is TRBJ1-2 and V is TRBV7-2; a possible D gene is TRBD1 (6 bases). Germline CDR1 is SGHTA and CDR2 is FQGNSA. This CDR3 is built from 13 residues. The V end was cut by 6 bases, the J end by 9 bases, with 17 bases between.

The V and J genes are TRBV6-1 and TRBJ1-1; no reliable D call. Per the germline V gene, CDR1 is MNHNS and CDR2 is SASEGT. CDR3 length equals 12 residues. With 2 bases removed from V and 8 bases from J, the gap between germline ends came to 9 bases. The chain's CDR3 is CASSENQAEAFF. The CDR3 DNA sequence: TGTGCCAGCAGTGAAAACCAGGCAGAAGCTTTCTTT.

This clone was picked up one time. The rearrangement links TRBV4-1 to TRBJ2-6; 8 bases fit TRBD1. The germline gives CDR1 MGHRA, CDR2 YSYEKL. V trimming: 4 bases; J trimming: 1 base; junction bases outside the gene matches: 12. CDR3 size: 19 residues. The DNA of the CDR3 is TGCGCCAGCAGCCCCTACCGACAGGGGTACGGGTCTGGGGCCAACGTCCTGACTTTC. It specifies CASSPYRQGYGSGANVLTF.

CDR3 sequence: CASSSVTGRIGELFF. CDR3 bases: TGTGCCAGTAGTAGCGTGACAGGGAGGATCGGGGAGCTGTTTTTT. This rearrangement joins TRBV19 to TRBJ2-2, with D perhaps matching TRBD1 (7 bases). V was pared by 4 bases and J by 7 bases, with 16 bases between. The CDR3 consists of 15 residues. Per the germline V gene, CDR1 is LNHDA and CDR2 is SQIVND (reference sequence).

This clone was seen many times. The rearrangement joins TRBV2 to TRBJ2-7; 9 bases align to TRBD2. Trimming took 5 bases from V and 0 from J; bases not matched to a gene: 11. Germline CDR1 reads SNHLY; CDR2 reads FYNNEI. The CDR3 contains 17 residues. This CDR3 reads CASSPLRAGGLSYEQYF. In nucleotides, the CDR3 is TGTGCCAGCAGTCCCCTCAGGGCGGGAGGGCTCTCCTACGAGCAGTACTTC.

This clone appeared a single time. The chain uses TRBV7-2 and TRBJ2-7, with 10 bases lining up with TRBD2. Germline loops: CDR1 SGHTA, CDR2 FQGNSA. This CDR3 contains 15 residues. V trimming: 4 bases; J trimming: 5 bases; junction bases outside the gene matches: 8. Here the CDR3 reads CASSSPGLATHEQYF. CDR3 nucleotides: TGTGCCAGCAGCTCCCCGGGACTAGCGACCCACGAGCAGTACTTC.

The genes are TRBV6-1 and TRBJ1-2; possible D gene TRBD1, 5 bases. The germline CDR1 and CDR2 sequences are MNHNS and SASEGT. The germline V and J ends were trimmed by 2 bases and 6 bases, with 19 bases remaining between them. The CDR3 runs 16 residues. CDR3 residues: CASSELFGHRSDGYTF. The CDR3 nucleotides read TGTGCCAGCAGTGAATTATTCGGACACCGGTCGGATGGCTACACCTTC.

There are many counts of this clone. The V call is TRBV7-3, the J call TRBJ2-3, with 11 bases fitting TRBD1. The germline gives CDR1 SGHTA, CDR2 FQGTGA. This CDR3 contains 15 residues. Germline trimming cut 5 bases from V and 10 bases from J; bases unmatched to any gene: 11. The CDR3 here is CASSGGQGATSAQYF. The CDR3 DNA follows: TGTGCCAGCAGCGGCGGACAGGGGGCGACTTCTGCGCAGTATTTT. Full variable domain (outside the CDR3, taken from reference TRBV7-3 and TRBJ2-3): GAGVSQTPSNKVTEKGKYVELRCDPISGHTALYWYRQSLGQGPEFLIYFQGTGAADDSGLPNDRFFAVRPEGSVSTLKIQRTERGDSAVYLCASSGGQGATSAQYFGPGTRLTVL.

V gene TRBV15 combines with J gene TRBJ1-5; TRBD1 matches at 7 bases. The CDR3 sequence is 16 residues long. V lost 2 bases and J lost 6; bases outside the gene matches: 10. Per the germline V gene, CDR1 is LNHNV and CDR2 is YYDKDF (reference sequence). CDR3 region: CATSRTRQGLAQPQHF. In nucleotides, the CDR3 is TGTGCCACCAGCAGAACCCGACAGGGTTTGGCTCAGCCCCAGCATTTT.

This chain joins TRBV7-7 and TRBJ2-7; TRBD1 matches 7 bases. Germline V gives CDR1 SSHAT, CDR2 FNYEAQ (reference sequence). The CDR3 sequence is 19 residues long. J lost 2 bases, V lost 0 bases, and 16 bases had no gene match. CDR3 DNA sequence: TGTGCCAGCAGCTTAGCGCCTCTATCCACAGGGGTCCCACCCTACGAGCAGTACTTC. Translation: CASSLAPLSTGVPPYEQYF.

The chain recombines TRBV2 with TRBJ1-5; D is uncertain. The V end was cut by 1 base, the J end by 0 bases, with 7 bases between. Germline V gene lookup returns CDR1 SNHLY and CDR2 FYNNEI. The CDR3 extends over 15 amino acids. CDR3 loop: CASSEGSYSNQPQHF. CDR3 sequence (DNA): TGTGCCAGCAGTGAAGGCAGTTATAGCAATCAGCCCCAGCATTTT.

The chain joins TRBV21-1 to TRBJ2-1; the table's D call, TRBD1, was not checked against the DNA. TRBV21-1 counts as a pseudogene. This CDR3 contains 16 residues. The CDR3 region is CASSFSDRGPHNEQFF. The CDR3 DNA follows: TGTGCCAGCAGCTTCTCGGACAGGGGGCCCCACAATGAGCAGTTCTTC.

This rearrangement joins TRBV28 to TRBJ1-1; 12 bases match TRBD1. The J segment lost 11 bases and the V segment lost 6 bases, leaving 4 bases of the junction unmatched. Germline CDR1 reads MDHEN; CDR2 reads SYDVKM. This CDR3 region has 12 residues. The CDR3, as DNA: TGTGCCAGCAGGGGGACAGGGGGCGGTGCTTTCTTT. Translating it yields CASRGTGGGAFF.

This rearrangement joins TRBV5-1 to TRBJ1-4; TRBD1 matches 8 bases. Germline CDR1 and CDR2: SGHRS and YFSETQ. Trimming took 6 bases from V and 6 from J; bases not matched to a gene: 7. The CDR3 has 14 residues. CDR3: CASTVDRVDEKLFF. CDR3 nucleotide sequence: TGCGCCAGCACCGTGGACAGGGTAGATGAAAAACTGTTTTTT.

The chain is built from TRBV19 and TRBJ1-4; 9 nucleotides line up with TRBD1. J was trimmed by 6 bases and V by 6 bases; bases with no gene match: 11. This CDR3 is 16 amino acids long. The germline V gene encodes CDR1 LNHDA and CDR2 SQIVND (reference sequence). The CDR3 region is CASRTHRGQGDEKLFF. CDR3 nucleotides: TGTGCCAGTAGAACCCACAGGGGGCAAGGGGATGAAAAACTGTTTTTT.

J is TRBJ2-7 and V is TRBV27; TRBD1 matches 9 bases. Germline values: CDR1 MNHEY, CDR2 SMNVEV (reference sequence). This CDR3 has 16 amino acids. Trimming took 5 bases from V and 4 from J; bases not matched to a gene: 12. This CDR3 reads CASSVQAGTGKYEQYF. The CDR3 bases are TGTGCCAGCAGTGTCCAGGCCGGGACAGGGAAATACGAGCAGTACTTC.

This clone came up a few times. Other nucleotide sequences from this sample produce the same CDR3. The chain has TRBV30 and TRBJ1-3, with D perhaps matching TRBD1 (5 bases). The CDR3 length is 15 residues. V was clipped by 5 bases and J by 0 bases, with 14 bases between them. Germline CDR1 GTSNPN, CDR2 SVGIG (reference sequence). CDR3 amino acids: CAWSRDSGSGNTIYF. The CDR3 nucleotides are TGTGCCTGGTCTCGCGACAGTGGCTCTGGAAACACCATATATTTT.

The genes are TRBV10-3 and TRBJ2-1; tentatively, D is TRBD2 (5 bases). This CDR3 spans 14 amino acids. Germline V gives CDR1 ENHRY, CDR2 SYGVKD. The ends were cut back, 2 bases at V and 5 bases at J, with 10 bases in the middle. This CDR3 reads CAISESGSHNEQFF. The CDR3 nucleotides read TGTGCCATCAGTGAGAGCGGTAGTCACAATGAGCAGTTCTTC.

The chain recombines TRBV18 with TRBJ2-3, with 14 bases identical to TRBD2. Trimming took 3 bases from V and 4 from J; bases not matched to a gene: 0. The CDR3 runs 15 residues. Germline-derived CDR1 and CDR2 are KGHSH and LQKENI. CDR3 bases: TGTGCCAGCTCACCGGGACTAGCGGGAGCAGATACGCAGTATTTT. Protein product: CASSPGLAGADTQYF.

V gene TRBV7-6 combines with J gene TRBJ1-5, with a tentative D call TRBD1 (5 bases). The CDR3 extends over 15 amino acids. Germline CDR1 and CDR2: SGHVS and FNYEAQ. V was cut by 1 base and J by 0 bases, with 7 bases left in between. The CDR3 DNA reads TGTGCCAGCAGCTTAGGACAGTATAGCAATCAGCCCCAGCATTTT. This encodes CASSLGQYSNQPQHF.

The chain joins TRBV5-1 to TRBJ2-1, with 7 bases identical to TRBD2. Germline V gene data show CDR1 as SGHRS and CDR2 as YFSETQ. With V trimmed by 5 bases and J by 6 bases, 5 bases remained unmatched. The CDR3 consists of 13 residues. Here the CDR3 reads CASRGLAVNEQFF. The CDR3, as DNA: TGCGCCAGCAGGGGGCTAGCGGTCAATGAGCAGTTCTTC.

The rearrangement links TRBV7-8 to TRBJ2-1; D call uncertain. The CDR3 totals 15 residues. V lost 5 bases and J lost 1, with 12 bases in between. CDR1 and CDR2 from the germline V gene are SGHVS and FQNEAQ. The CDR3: CASSIRLASYNEQFF. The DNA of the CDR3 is TGTGCCAGCAGCATCAGACTGGCGTCCTACAATGAGCAGTTCTTC.

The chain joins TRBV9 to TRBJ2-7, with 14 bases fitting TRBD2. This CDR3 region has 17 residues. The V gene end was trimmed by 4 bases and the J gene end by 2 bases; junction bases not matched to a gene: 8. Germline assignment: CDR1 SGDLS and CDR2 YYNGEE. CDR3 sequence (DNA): TGTGCCAGCAGCCCACGACTAGCGGGAGGGTCCCCCTACGAGCAGTACTTC. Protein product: CASSPRLAGGSPYEQYF.

This CDR3 reads CASTRDILYEQYF. The DNA for the CDR3 is TGTGCCAGCACCCGGGACATACTCTACGAGCAGTACTTC. The J gene is TRBJ2-7, the V gene TRBV12-3 or TRBV12-4; maybe TRBD1 (6 bases). The CDR3 is 13 amino acids. V was trimmed by 7 bases and J by 3 bases, leaving 13 bases between them.

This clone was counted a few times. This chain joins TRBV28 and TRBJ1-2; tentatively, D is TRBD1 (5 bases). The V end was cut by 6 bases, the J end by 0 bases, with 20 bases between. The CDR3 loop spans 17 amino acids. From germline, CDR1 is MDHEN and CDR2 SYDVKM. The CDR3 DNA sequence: TGTGCCAGCAGCTCCTTACTTCGGACGGGGGCTAACTATGGCTACACCTTC. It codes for CASSSLLRTGANYGYTF.

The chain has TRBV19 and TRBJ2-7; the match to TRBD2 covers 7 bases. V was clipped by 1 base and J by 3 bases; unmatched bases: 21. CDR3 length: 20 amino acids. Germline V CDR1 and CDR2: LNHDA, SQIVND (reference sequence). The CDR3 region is CASSIASLANVLAGGYEQYF. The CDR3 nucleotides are TGTGCCAGTAGTATAGCCTCACTAGCGAATGTGCTGGCCGGCGGCTACGAGCAGTACTTC.

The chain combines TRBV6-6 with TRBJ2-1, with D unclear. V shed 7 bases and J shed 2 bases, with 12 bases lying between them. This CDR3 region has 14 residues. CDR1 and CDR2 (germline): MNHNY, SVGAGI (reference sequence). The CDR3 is CASKRPGTYNEQFF. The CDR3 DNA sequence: TGTGCCAGCAAGCGCCCCGGCACCTACAATGAGCAGTTCTTC.

The CDR3 loop is CASSDLGTSDKNIQYF. CDR3 sequence (DNA): TGTGCCAGCAGTGATCTTGGGACTAGCGATAAAAACATTCAGTACTTC. The rearrangement uses TRBV27 and TRBJ2-4, with 10 bases that match TRBD2. Germline values: CDR1 MNHEY, CDR2 SMNVEV (reference sequence). Trimming cost V 5 bases and J 4 bases; bases outside gene matches: 8. This CDR3 comprises 16 residues.

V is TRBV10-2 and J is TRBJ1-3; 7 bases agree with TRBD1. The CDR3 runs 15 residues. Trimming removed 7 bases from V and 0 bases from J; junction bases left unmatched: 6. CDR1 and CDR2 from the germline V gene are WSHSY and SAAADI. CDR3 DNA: TGCGCCAGCATCGAGACAGGGAACTCTGGAAACACCATATATTTT. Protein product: CASIETGNSGNTIYF.